What follows are 20 T cell receptor beta chains derived from one specimen sequenced in a study of T cell repertoires in aging, cancer and after chemotherapy. Rearranged V-D-J TRB sequences were amplified with a mixed TRB-A/B primer pool. TCRdb passed the multiplex PCR reads through MiXCR, listing each CDR3 protein once. The repertoire holds about 4,500 distinct CDR3 sequences, with about 24% as singletons. The template was genomic DNA from peripheral blood, not RNA. The specimen sequenced was blood. The receptors originated from a human donor with a blood cancer.

This clonotype came up a few times. V usage is TRBV19 and J usage is TRBJ1-2; D perhaps matches TRBD1 (6 bases). CDR1 is LNHDA, CDR2 SQIVND, per germline (reference sequence). This CDR3 comprises 14 residues. Trimming removed 4 bases at V and 2 bases at J, with 11 bases between. For the CDR3, the DNA is TGTGCCAGTAGTAGAGAACAGGGAAACTATGGCTACACCTTC. It codes for CASSREQGNYGYTF.

CDR3 DNA sequence: TGTGCCAGCAGCCAAGATAGGGAACTGGGCTACACCTTC. Amino acid sequence: CASSQDRELGYTF. The chain joins TRBV4-2 to TRBJ1-2; D remains ambiguous. The germline CDR1 and CDR2 sequences are LGHNA and YNFKEQ. The CDR3 spans 13 residues. Trimming removed 0 bases at V and 8 bases at J, with 10 bases between.

The chain carries TRBV5-1 and TRBJ2-7; D remains unclear. With 0 bases removed from V and 2 bases from J, the gap between germline ends came to 9 bases. The CDR3 has 14 amino acids. The germline V gene encodes CDR1 SGHRS and CDR2 YFSETQ. The CDR3 spells CASSLGGEPYEQYF. CDR3 in DNA: TGCGCCAGCAGCTTGGGTGGAGAGCCCTACGAGCAGTACTTC.

The chain combines TRBV11-2 with TRBJ2-2, with D unclear. The CDR3 runs to 13 residues. Germline loops: CDR1 SGHAT, CDR2 FQNNGV. The V end was cut by 0 bases, the J end by 7 bases, with 6 bases between. The CDR3 spells CASSLDVVGELFF. The CDR3, as DNA: TGTGCCAGCAGCTTAGATGTGGTCGGGGAGCTGTTTTTT.

This clonotype was seen a handful of times. V gene TRBV19 combines with J gene TRBJ1-2, with 9 bases matching TRBD1. The CDR3 is 13 amino acids. V lost 4 bases and J lost 4; bases outside the gene matches: 1. Germline V lookup: CDR1 LNHDA, CDR2 SQIVND (reference sequence). This CDR3 reads CASSRQGVYGYTF. CDR3 in DNA: TGTGCCAGTAGTAGACAGGGGGTCTATGGCTACACCTTC.

Worth noting for this clonotype: Given a much more abundant clone one base away, this may be a read error. The CDR3: CASSLITGYNEQYF. The CDR3 DNA sequence: TGTGCCAGCAGTTTAATAACTGGCTACAATGAGCAGTACTTC. The chain couples TRBV12-3 or TRBV12-4 to TRBJ2-7; D ambiguous. CDR3 length equals 14 residues. Trimming removed 2 bases at V and 7 bases at J, with 15 bases between.

V gene TRBV20-1 combines with J gene TRBJ2-1; D may be TRBD2 (5 bases). Germline loops: CDR1 DFQATT, CDR2 SNEGSKA (reference sequence). Trimming cost V 2 bases and J 0 bases, with 11 bases left between them. The CDR3 totals 15 residues. The CDR3 reads CSARSIASSYNEQFF. In DNA form, the CDR3 reads TGCAGTGCTAGATCCATAGCGAGCTCCTACAATGAGCAGTTCTTC.

The chain carries TRBV4-2 and TRBJ2-4; D may correspond to TRBD1 or TRBD2 (6 bases each). From germline, CDR1 is LGHNA and CDR2 YNFKEQ. The CDR3 loop spans 17 amino acids. V gave up 5 bases and J gave up 3 bases, with 20 bases separating them. This CDR3 is CASSNPGAGNGKNIQYF. DNA for the CDR3: TGTGCCAGCAGCAACCCGGGGGCAGGAAATGGCAAAAACATTCAGTACTTC.

The V gene is TRBV30, the J gene TRBJ2-7; D is perhaps TRBD1 (6 bases). This CDR3 contains 14 residues. V was pared by 0 bases and J by 0 bases, with 9 bases between. CDR1 is GTSNPN and CDR2 is SVGIG in the germline V gene (reference sequence). For the CDR3, the DNA is TGTGCCTGGAGTGTACAAGGGGGCTCCTACGAGCAGTACTTC. Its translation: CAWSVQGGSYEQYF.

This chain uses TRBV29-1 with TRBJ1-2, with 10 bases aligning to TRBD1. Looked up from germline, CDR1 is SQVTM and CDR2 is ANQGSEA. This CDR3 has 15 amino acids. Trimming cost V 6 bases and J 5 bases; bases outside gene matches: 12. The CDR3 DNA reads as TGCAGCGTCCGGGACAGGGGACCTCTTGGGTATGGCTACACCTTC. Translating it yields CSVRDRGPLGYGYTF.

This clonotype is classed as medium-sized. This chain joins TRBV5-5 and TRBJ1-4, with D hard to call. Germline assignment: CDR1 SGHKS and CDR2 YYEKEE (reference sequence). Trimming took 1 base from V and 13 from J, leaving 17 bases between them. This CDR3 region has 14 residues. The CDR3 is CASSLYEGELRLFF. The CDR3 bases are TGTGCCAGCAGCTTGTACGAAGGTGAACTACGACTGTTTTTT.

The chain carries TRBV30 and TRBJ1-2, with TRBD1 identical over 7 bases. CDR1 GTSNPN and CDR2 SVGIG come from the germline V gene (reference sequence). The V and J ends lost 0 bases and 4 bases, in that order; junction bases with no gene match: 5. CDR3 size: 14 residues. CDR3 region: CAWSVQGGSYGYTF. The DNA for the CDR3 is TGTGCCTGGAGTGTACAAGGGGGCAGCTATGGCTACACCTTC.

This clonotype rates as medium-sized. The chain recombines TRBV11-3 with TRBJ2-1; 8 bases align to TRBD2. This CDR3 has 15 amino acids. J lost 7 bases, V lost 1 base, and 6 bases had no gene match. Looked up from germline, CDR1 is SGHNT and CDR2 is YENEEA. The CDR3 coding sequence is TGTGCCAGCAGCTTAGTTCTTAGCGGGGCTAATGAGCAGTTCTTC. Protein sequence: CASSLVLSGANEQFF. Complete variable domain (other parts from reference TRBV11-3 and TRBJ2-1): EAGVVQSPRYKIIEKKQPVAFWCNPISGHNTLYWYLQNLGQGPELLIRYENEEAVDDSQLPKDRFSAERLKGVDSTLKIQPAELGDSAVYLCASSLVLSGANEQFFGPGTRLTVL.

This clonotype came up a few times. This chain joins TRBV29-1 and TRBJ1-1; 8 nucleotides match TRBD1. After removal of 5 bases from V and 4 bases from J, the junction contained 9 bases not matched to a gene. CDR1 and CDR2 (germline): SQVTM, ANQGSEA. This CDR3 has 14 amino acids. The CDR3 protein is CSVYTTGVGTEAFF. The CDR3 region has the DNA TGCAGCGTTTATACGACAGGGGTCGGCACTGAAGCTTTCTTT.

The chain carries TRBV19 and TRBJ1-3; no firm D call. Germline V gives CDR1 LNHDA, CDR2 SQIVND (reference sequence). This CDR3 has 15 residues. Trimming took off 6 bases at V and 0 bases at J, with 12 bases between the two ends. DNA of the CDR3: TGTGCCAGTAGGCAAGACACCAACTCTGGAAACACCATATATTTT. Amino acids: CASRQDTNSGNTIYF.

About this clonotype itself: One junction end disagrees with the germline gene, perhaps due to a read error. The chain combines TRBV5-6 with TRBJ2-3; 7 positions match TRBD2. CDR1 is SGHDT and CDR2 is YYEEEE in the germline V gene. The CDR3 consists of 16 residues. The CDR3 protein is CASSYRSGANTDTQYF. The CDR3 coding sequence is TGCGCCAGCAGCTATCGGAGCGGGGCAAACACAGATACGCAGTATTTT.

This chain links TRBV19 with TRBJ1-2, with 9 bases lining up with TRBD1. This CDR3 comprises 14 residues. Germline CDR1 LNHDA, CDR2 SQIVND (reference sequence). V was clipped by 11 bases and J by 8 bases; unmatched bases: 15. The CDR3 coding sequence is TGTGCCTCCCACAGGGGGGACAGGGTGGGAGGCTACACCTTC. It is translated as CASHRGDRVGGYTF.

V is TRBV30 and J is TRBJ2-4; possibly TRBD1 for D (6 bases). The V gene lost 2 bases and the J gene lost 3 bases, with 11 bases spanning the gap. The CDR3 sequence is 14 residues long. Germline assignment: CDR1 GTSNPN and CDR2 SVGIG (reference sequence). The CDR3 DNA is TGTGCCTGGAGTACAGGGAGTGTCAAAAACATTCAGTACTTC. The encoded protein is CAWSTGSVKNIQYF.

The chain recombines TRBV27 with TRBJ1-1; tentative D call: TRBD1 (5 bases). From germline, CDR1 is MNHEY and CDR2 SMNVEV (reference sequence). The ends were cut back, 4 bases at V and 3 bases at J, with 15 bases in the middle. The CDR3 sequence is 15 residues long. Here the CDR3 reads CASSWGMRGDTEAFF. The CDR3 coding sequence is TGTGCCAGCAGTTGGGGGATGCGGGGGGACACTGAAGCTTTCTTT.

The rearrangement joins TRBV6-5 to TRBJ1-1; TRBD1 might be the D (5 bases). The CDR3 runs to 12 residues. V lost 2 bases and J lost 5, with 6 bases in between. Germline CDR1 is MNHEY and CDR2 is SVGAGI. The chain's CDR3 is CASSYAGTEAFF. The CDR3 DNA reads as TGTGCCAGCAGTTACGCAGGGACTGAAGCTTTCTTT.